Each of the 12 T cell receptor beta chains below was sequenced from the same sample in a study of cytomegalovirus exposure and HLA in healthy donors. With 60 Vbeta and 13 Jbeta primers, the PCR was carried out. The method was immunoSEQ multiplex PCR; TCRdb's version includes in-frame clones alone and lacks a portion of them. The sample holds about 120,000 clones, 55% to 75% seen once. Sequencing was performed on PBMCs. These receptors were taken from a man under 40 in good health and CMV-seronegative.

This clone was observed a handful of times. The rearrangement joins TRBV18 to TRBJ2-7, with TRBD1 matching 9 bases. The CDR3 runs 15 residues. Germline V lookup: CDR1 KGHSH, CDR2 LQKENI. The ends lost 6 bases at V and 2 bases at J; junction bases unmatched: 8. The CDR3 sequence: CASSRIRTGAYEQYF. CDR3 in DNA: TGTGCCAGCTCTCGAATAAGGACAGGGGCCTACGAGCAGTACTTC.

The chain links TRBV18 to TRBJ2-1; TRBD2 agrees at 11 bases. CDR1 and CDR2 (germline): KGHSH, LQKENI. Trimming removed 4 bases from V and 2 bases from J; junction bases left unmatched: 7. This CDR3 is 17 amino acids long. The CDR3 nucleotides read TGTGCCAGCTCACTTTCCTTGACTAGCGGGACCTACAATGAGCAGTTCTTC. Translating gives CASSLSLTSGTYNEQFF.

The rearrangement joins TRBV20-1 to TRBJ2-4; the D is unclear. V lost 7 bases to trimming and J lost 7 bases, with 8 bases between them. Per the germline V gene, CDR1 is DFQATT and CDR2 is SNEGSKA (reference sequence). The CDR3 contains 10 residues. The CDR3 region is CSVRGNIQYF. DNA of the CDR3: TGCAGTGTCAGAGGCAACATTCAGTACTTC.

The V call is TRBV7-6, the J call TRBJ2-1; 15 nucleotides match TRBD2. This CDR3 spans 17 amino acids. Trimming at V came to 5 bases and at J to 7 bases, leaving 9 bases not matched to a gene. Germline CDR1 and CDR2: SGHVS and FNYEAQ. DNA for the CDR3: TGTGCCAGCAGCCAAGGACTAGCGGGGGGGTTAAGTAATGAGCAGTTCTTC. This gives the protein CASSQGLAGGLSNEQFF.

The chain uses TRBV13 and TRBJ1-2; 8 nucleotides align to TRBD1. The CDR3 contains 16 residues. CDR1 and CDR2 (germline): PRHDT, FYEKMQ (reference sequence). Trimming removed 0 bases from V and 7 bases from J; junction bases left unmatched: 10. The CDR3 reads CASSLGRSQGAGGYTF. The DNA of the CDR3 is TGTGCCAGCAGCTTAGGCCGGAGTCAGGGGGCGGGTGGCTACACCTTC.

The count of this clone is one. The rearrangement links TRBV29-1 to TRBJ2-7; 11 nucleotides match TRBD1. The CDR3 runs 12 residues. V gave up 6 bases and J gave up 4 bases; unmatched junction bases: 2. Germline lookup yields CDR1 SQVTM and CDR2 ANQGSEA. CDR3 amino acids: CSVGQGGYEQYF. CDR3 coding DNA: TGCAGCGTGGGACAGGGGGGTTACGAGCAGTACTTC.

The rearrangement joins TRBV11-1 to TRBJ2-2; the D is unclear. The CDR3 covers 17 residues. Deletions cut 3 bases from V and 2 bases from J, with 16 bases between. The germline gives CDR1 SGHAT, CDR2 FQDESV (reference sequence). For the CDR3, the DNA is TGTGCCAGCAGCTTTTTAGTTCGGGTTGGAAACACCGGGGAGCTGTTTTTT. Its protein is CASSFLVRVGNTGELFF.

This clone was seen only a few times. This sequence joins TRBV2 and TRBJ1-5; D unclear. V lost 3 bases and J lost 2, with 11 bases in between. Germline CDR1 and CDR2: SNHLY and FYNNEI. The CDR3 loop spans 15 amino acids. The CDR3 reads CASSEVAGGNQPQHF. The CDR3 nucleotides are TGTGCCAGCAGTGAGGTAGCCGGGGGCAATCAGCCCCAGCATTTT. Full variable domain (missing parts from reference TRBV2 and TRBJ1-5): EPEVTQTPSHQVTQMGQEVILRCVPISNHLYFYWYRQILGQKVEFLVSFYNNEISEKSEIFDDQFSVERPDGSNFTLKIRSTKLEDSAMYFCASSEVAGGNQPQHFGDGTRLSIL.

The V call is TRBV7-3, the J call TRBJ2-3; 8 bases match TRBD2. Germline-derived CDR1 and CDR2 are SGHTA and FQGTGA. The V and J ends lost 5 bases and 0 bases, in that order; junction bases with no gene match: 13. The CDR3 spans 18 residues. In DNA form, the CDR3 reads TGTGCCAGCAGCCCCACTAGCGGAATCGGACCTAGCACAGATACGCAGTATTTT. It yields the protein CASSPTSGIGPSTDTQYF.

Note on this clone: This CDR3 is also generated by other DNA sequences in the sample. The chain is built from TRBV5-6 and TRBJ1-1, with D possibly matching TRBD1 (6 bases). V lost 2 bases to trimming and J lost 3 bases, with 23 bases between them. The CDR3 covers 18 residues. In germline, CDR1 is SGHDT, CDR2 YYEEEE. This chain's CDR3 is CASSFYRPHAGVYTEAFF. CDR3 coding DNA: TGTGCCAGCAGCTTTTATAGGCCGCACGCAGGGGTATACACTGAAGCTTTCTTT.

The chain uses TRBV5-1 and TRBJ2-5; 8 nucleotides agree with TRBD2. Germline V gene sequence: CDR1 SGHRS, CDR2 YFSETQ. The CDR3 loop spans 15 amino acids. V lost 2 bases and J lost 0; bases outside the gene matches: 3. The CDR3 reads CASSFTGGDQETQYF. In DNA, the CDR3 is TGCGCCAGCAGCTTTACGGGGGGGGACCAAGAGACCCAGTACTTC. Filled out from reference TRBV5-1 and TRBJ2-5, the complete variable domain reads KAGVTQTPRYLIKTRGQQVTLSCSPISGHRSVSWYQQTPGQGLQFLFEYFSETQRNKGNFPGRFSGRQFSNSRSEMNVSTLELGDSALYLCASSFTGGDQETQYFGPGTRLLVL.

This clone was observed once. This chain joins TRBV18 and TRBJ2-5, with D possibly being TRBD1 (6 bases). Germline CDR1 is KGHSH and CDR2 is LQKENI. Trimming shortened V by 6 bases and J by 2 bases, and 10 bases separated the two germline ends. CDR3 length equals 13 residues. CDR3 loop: CASSQGQQETQYF. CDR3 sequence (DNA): TGTGCCAGCTCCCAAGGACAGCAAGAGACCCAGTACTTC.